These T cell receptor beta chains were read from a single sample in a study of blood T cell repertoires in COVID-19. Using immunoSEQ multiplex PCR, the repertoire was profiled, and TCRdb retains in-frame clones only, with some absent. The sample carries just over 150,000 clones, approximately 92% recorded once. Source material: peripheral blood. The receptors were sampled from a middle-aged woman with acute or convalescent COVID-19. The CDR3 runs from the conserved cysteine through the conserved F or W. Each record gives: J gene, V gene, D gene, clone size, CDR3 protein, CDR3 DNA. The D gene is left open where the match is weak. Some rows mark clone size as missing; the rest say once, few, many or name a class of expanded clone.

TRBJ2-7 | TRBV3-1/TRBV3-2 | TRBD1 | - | CASSLTGSNEQYF | TGTGCCAGCAGCCTGACAGGGTCCAACGAGCAGTACTTC
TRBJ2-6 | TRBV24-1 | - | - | CATEDSHGAGANVLTF | TGTGCCACCGAAGACAGCCATGGGGCTGGGGCCAACGTCCTGACTTTC
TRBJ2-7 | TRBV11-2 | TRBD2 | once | CASSLGGGGTSYEQYF | TGTGCCAGCAGCTTAGGGGGCGGGGGGACCTCCTACGAGCAGTACTTC
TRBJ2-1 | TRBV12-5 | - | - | CASGLPADYSYNEQFF | TGTGCTAGTGGTTTGCCAGCGGATTACTCCTACAATGAGCAGTTCTTC
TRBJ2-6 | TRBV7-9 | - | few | CASKEDLSGANVLTF | TGTGCCAGCAAGGAGGATCTATCTGGGGCCAACGTCCTGACTTTC
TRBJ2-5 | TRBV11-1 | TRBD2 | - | CASRELAETQETQYF | TGTGCCAGCAGGGAACTAGCGGAAACCCAAGAGACCCAGTACTTC
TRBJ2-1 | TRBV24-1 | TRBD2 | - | CATRVQTSGSSNEQFF | TGTGCCACCAGGGTTCAGACTAGCGGGAGTTCTAATGAGCAGTTCTTC
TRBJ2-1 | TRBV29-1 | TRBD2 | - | CSVDPGGYNEQFF | TGCAGCGTTGACCCGGGGGGTTACAATGAGCAGTTCTTC
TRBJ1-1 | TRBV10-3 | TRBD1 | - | CAISQQGGNTEAFF | TGTGCCATCAGCCAGCAGGGGGGGAACACTGAAGCTTTCTTT
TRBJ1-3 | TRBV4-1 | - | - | CASSREDPGGNTIYF | TGCGCCAGCAGCCGAGAGGACCCGGGAGGAAACACCATATATTTT
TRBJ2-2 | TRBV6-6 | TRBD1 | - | CASRAPDREYTGELFF | TGTGCCAGCAGAGCCCCGGACAGGGAATACACCGGGGAGCTGTTTTTT
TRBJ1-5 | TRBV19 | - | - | CASTNIHNRVGNQPQHF | TGTGCCAGTACCAATATACACAACAGGGTTGGCAATCAGCCCCAGCATTTT
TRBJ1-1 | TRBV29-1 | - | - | CSVVAGAGSFEAFF | TGCAGCGTTGTCGCAGGGGCAGGGTCCTTCGAAGCTTTCTTT
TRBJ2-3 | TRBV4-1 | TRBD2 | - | CASSQETAGGPTDTQYF | TGCGCCAGCAGCCAAGAAACAGCGGGAGGGCCCACAGATACGCAGTATTTT
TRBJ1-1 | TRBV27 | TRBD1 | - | CASTTLQGENTEAFF | TGTGCCAGCACCACCCTGCAGGGGGAGAACACTGAAGCTTTCTTT
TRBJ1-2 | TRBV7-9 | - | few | CASSFSATSNYGYTF | TGTGCCAGCAGCTTTTCAGCGACTTCTAACTATGGCTACACCTTC
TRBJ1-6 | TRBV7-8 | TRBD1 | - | CASSPRDRNSPLHF | TGTGCCAGCAGCCCCCGGGACAGAAATTCACCCCTCCACTTT
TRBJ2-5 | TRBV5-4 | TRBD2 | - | CASSRQAGGLLSETQYF | TGTGCCAGCAGCCGACAAGCGGGGGGGCTTCTCTCGGAGACCCAGTACTTC
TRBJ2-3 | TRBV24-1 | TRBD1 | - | CATSDVRTGSSDTQYF | TGTGCCACCAGTGATGTCAGGACAGGATCGTCAGATACGCAGTATTTT
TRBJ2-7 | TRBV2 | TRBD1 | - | CASTQRDRHYF | TGTGCCAGCACTCAGAGGGACAGGCATTACTTC
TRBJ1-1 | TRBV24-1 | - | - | CATSFSGNTEAFF | TGTGCCACTTCGTTTTCGGGGAACACTGAAGCTTTCTTT
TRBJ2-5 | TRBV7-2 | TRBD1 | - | CASSNWDREGQETQYF | TGTGCCAGCAGTAATTGGGACAGGGAAGGCCAAGAGACCCAGTACTTC
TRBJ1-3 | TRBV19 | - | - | CASSALSSGNTIYF | TGTGCCAGTAGTGCCTTGAGCTCTGGAAACACCATATATTTT